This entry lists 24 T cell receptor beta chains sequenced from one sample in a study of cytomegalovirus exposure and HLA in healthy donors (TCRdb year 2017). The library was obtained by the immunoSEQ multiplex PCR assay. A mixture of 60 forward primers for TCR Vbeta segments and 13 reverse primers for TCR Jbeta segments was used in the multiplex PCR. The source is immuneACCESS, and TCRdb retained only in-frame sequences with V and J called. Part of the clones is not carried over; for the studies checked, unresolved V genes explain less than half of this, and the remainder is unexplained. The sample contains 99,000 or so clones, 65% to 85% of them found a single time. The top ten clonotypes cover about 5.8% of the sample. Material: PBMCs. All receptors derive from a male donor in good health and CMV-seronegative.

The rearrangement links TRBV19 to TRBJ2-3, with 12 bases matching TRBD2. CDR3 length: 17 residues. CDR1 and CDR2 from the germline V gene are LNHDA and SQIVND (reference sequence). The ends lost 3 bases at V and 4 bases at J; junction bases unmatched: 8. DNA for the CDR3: TGTGCCAGTAGTATTTCTAGCGGGAGGGCCTCGGCAGATACGCAGTATTTT. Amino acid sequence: CASSISSGRASADTQYF.

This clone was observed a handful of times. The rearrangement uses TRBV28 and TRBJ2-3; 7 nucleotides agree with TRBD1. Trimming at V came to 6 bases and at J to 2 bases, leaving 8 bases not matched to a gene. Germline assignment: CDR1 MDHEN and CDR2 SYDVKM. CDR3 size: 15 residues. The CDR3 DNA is TGTGCCAGCAGCCCGGGACAGCCATTCACAGATACGCAGTATTTT. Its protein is CASSPGQPFTDTQYF.

CDR3 sequence: CASSQDSGGRAGDTQYF. The CDR3 DNA follows: TGCGCCAGCAGCCAAGATTCGGGCGGGAGGGCGGGGGATACGCAGTATTTT. The chain joins TRBV4-1 to TRBJ2-3, with 9 bases identical to TRBD2. The CDR3 totals 17 residues. Trimming at V came to 0 bases and at J to 6 bases, leaving 10 bases not matched to a gene. Germline-derived CDR1 and CDR2 are MGHRA and YSYEKL.

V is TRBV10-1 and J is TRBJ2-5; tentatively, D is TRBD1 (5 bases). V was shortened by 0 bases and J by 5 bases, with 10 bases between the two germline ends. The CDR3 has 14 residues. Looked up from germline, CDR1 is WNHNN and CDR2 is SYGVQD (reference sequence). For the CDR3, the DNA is TGCGCCAGCAGTGAGTCCGGACACGTGGAGACCCAGTACTTC. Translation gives CASSESGHVETQYF.

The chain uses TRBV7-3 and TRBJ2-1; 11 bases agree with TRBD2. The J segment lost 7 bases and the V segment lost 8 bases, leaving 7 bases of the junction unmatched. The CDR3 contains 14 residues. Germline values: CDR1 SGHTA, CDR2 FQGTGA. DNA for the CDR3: TGTGCCAGCGGTACTAGCGGGAGTTGGAATGAGCAGTTCTTC. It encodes CASGTSGSWNEQFF.

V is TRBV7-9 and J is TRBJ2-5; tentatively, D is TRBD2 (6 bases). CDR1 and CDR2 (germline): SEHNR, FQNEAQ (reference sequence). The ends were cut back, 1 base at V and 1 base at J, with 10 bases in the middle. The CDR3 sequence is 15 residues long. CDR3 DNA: TGTGCCAGCAGCTTAGAGGCGGGACCCCAAGAGACCCAGTACTTC. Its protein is CASSLEAGPQETQYF.

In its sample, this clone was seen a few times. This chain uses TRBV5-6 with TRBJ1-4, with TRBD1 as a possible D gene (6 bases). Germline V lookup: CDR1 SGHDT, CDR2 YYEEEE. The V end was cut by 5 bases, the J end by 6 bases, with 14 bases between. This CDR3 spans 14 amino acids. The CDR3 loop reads CASSGTRGYEKLFF. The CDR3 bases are TGTGCCAGCAGTGGAACAAGGGGGTATGAAAAACTGTTTTTT. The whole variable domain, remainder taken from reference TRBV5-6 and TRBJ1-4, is DAGVTQSPTHLIKTRGQQVTLRCSPKSGHDTVSWYQQALGQGPQFIFQYYEEEERQRGNFPDRFSGHQFPNYSSELNVNALLLGDSALYLCASSGTRGYEKLFFGSGTQLSVL.

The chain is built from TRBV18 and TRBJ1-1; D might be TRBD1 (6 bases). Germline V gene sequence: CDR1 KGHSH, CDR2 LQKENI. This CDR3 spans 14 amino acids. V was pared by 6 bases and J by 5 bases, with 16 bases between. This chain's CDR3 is CASSLDEGTTEAFF. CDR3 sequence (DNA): TGTGCCAGCTCTCTTGACGAGGGGACAACTGAAGCTTTCTTT.

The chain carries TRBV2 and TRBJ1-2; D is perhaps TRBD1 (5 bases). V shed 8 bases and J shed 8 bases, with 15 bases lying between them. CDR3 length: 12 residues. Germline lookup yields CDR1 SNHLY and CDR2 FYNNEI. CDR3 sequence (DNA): TGTGCCAGCTGTCGGGGGGTCGGAGGCTACACCTTC. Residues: CASCRGVGGYTF. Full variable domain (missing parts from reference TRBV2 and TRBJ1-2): EPEVTQTPSHQVTQMGQEVILRCVPISNHLYFYWYRQILGQKVEFLVSFYNNEISEKSEIFDDQFSVERPDGSNFTLKIRSTKLEDSAMYFCASCRGVGGYTFGSGTRLTVV.

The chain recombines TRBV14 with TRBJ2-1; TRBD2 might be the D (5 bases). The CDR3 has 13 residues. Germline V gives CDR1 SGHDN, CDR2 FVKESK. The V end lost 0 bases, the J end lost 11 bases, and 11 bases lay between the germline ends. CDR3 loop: CASSQDRTPKQFF. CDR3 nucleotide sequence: TGTGCCAGCAGCCAAGATAGGACTCCGAAGCAGTTCTTC.

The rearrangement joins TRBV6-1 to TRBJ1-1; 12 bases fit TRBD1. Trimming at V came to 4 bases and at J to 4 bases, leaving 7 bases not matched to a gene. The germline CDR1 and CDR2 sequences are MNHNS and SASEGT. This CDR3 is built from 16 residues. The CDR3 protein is CASSVPGQGAATEAFF. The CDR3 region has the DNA TGTGCCAGCAGTGTCCCGGGACAGGGGGCGGCCACTGAAGCTTTCTTT.

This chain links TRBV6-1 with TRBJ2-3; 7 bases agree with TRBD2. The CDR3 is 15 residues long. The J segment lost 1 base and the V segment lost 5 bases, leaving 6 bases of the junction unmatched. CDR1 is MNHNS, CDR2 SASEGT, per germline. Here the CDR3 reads CASSPLREGTDTQYF. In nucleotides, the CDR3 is TGTGCCAGCAGTCCCCTACGGGAGGGCACAGATACGCAGTATTTT.

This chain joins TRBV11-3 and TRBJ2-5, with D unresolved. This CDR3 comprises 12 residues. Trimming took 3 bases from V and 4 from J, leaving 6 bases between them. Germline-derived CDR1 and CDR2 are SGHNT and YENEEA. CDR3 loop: CASSFTGETQYF. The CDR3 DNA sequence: TGTGCCAGCAGCTTCACGGGAGAGACCCAGTACTTC.

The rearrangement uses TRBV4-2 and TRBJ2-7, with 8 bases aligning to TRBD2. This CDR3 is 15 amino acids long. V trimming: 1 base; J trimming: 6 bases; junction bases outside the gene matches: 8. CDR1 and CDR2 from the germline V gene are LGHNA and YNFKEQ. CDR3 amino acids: CASSQGPGGPGEQYF. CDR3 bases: TGTGCCAGCAGCCAAGGGCCGGGAGGGCCGGGCGAGCAGTACTTC.

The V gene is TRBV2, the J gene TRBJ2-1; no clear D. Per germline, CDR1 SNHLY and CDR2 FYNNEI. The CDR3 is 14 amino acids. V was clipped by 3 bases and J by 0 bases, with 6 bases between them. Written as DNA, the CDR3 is TGTGCCAGCAGTGACCGGGTCTCCTACAATGAGCAGTTCTTC. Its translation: CASSDRVSYNEQFF.

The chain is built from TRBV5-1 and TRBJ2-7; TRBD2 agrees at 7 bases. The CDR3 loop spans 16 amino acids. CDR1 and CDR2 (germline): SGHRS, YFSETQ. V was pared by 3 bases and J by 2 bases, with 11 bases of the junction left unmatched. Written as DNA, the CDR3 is TGCGCCAGCAGCTGGACTACTAGCGCGGATGCCTACGAGCAGTACTTC. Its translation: CASSWTTSADAYEQYF. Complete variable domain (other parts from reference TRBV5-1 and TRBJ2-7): KAGVTQTPRYLIKTRGQQVTLSCSPISGHRSVSWYQQTPGQGLQFLFEYFSETQRNKGNFPGRFSGRQFSNSRSEMNVSTLELGDSALYLCASSWTTSADAYEQYFGPGTRLTVT.

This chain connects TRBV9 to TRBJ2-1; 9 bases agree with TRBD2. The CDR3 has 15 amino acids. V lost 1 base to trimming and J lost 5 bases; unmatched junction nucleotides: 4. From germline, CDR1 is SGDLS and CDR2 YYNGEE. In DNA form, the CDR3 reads TGTGCCAGCAGCGTACCTAGCGGGGTTGACAATGAGCAGTTCTTC. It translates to CASSVPSGVDNEQFF.

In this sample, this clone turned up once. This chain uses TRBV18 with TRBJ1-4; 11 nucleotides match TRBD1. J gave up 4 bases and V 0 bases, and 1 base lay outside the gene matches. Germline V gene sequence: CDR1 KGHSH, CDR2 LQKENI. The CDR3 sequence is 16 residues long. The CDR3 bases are TGTGCCAGCTCACCACCGGGACAGGGGGATAATGAAAAACTGTTTTTT. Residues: CASSPPGQGDNEKLFF. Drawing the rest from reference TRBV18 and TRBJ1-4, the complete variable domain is NAGVMQNPRHLVRRRGQEARLRCSPMKGHSHVYWYRQLPEEGLKFMVYLQKENIIDESGMPKERFSAEFPKEGPSILRIQQVVRGDSAAYFCASSPPGQGDNEKLFFGSGTQLSVL.

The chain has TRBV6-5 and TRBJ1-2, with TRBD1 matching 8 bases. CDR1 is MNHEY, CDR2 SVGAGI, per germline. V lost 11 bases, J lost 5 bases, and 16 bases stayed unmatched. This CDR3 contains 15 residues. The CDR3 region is CAARSTGEAGYGYTF. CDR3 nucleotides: TGTGCCGCACGATCGACAGGGGAAGCAGGTTATGGCTACACCTTC.

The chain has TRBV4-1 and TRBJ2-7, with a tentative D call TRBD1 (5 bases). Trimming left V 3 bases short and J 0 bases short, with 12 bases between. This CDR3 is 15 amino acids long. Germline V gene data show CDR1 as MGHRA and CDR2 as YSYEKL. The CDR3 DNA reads TGCGCCAGCAGCCAGTTTGGGGCAAGCTCCTACGAGCAGTACTTC. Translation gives CASSQFGASSYEQYF.

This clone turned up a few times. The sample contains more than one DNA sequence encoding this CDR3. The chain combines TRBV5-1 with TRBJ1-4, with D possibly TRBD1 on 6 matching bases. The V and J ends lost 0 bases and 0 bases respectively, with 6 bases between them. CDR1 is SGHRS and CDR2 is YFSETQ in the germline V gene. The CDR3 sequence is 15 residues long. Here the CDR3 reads CASSLGQATNEKLFF. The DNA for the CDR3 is TGCGCCAGCAGCTTGGGACAGGCAACTAATGAAAAACTGTTTTTT.

The CDR3 DNA sequence: TGTGCCAGTAGTATTACCGGGACTGGGCAGGGGGCTGCTTACGAGCAGTACTTC. The encoded protein is CASSITGTGQGAAYEQYF. This chain joins TRBV19 and TRBJ2-7; 8 bases agree with TRBD1. The V and J ends lost 3 bases and 4 bases, in that order; junction bases with no gene match: 17. There are 18 residues in the CDR3. The germline V gene has CDR1 LNHDA and CDR2 SQIVND (reference sequence).

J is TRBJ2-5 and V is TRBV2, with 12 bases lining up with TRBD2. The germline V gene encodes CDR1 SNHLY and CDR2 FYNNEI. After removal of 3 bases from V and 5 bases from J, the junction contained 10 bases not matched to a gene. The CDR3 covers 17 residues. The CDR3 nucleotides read TGTGCCAGCAGTGAGTCTAGCGGGAGGGCCCTCGGGGAGACCCAGTACTTC. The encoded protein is CASSESSGRALGETQYF.

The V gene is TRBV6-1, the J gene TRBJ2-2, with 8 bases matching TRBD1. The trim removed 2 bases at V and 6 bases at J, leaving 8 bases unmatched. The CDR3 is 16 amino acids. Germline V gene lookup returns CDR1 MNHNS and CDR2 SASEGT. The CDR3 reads CASSERTGGFAGELFF. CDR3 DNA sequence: TGTGCCAGCAGTGAAAGAACAGGGGGATTCGCCGGGGAGCTGTTTTTT.